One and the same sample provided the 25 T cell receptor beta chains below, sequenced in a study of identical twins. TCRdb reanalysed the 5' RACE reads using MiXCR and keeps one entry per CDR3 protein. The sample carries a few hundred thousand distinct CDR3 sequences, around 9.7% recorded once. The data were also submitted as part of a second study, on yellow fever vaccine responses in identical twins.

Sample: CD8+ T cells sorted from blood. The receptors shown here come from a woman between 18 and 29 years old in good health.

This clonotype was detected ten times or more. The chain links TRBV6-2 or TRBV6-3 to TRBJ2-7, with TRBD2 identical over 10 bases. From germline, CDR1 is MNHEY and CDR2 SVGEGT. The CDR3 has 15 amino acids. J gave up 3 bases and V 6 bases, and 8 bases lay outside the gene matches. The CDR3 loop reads CASSLAGAGIYEQYF. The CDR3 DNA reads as TGTGCCAGCAGCCTAGCGGGAGCGGGGATCTACGAGCAGTACTTC.

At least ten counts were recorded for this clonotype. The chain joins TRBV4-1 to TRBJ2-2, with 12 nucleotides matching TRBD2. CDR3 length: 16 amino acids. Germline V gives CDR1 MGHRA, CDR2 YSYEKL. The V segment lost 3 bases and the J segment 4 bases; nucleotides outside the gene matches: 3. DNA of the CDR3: TGCGCCAGCAGCCAGGGACTAGCGGGTGCCACCGGGGAGCTGTTTTTT. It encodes CASSQGLAGATGELFF.

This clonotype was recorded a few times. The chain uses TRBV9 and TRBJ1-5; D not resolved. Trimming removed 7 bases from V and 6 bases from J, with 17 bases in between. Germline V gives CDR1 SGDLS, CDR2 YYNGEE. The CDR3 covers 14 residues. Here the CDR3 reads CASGSGGFSQPQHF. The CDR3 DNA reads TGTGCCAGCGGGTCCGGAGGATTTAGTCAGCCCCAGCATTTT. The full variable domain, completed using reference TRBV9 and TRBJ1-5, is DSGVTQTPKHLITATGQRVTLRCSPRSGDLSVYWYQQSLDQGLQFLIQYYNGEERAKGNILERFSAQQFPDLHSELNLSSLELGDSALYFCASGSGGFSQPQHFGDGTRLSIL.

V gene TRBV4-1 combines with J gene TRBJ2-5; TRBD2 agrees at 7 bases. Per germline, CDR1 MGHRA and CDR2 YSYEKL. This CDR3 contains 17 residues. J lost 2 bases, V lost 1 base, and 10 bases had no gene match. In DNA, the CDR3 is TGCGCCAGCAGCCAAGTTGGAGTAGCGGGTATACAAGAGACCCAGTACTTC. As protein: CASSQVGVAGIQETQYF.

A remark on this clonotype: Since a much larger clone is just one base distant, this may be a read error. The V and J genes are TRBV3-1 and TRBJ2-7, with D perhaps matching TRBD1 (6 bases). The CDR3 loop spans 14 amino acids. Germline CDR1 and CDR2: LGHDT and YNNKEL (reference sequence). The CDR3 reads CARSQAGDDYEQYF. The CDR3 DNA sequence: TGTGCCCGCAGCCAAGCAGGGGATGACTACGAGCAGTACTTC.

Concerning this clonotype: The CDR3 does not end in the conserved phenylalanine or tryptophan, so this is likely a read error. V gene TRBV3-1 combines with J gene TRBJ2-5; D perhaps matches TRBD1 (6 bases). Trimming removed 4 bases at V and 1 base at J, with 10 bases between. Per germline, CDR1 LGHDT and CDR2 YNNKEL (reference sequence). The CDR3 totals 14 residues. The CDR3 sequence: CASSLTGFQETQYY. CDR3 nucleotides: TGTGCCAGCAGCCTAACAGGGTTCCAAGAGACCCAGTACTAC.

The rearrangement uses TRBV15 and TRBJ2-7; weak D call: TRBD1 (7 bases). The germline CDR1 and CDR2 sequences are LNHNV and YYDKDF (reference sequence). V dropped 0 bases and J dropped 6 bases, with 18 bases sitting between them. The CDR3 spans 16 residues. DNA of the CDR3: TGTGCCACCAGCAGAGATTCGGCAGGGGGGTGGCTCGAGCAGTACTTC. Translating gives CATSRDSAGGWLEQYF.

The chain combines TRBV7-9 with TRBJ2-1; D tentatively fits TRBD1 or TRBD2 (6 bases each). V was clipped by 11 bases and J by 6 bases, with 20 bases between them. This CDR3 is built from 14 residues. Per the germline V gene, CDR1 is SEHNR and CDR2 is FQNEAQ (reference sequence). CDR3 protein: CAGIGGPIINEQFF. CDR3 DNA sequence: TGTGCCGGCATTGGGGGGCCGATAATCAATGAGCAGTTCTTC.

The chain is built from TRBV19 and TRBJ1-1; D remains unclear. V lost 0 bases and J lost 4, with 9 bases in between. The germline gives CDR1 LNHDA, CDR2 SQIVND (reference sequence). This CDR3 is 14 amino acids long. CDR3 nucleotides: TGTGCCAGTAGTATAGATCAAGCGGGCACTGAAGCTTTCTTT. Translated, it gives CASSIDQAGTEAFF.

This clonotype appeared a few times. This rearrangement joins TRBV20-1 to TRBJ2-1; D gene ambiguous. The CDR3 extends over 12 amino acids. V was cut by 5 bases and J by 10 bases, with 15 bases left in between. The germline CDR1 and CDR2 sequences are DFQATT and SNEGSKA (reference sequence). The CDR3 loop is CSASDLPAEQFF. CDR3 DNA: TGCAGTGCTTCAGATCTGCCCGCCGAGCAGTTCTTC.

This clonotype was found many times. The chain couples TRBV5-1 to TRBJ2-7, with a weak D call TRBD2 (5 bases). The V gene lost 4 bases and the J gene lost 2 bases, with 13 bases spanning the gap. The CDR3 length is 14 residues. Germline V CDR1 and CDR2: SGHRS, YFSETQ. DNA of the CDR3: TGCGCCAGCAGCGTCCATGGACTCACCTACGAGCAGTACTTC. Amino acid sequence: CASSVHGLTYEQYF.

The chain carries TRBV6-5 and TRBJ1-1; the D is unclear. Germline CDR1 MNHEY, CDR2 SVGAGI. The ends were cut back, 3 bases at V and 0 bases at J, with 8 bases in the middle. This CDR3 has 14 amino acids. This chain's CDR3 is CASSYQSMNTEAFF. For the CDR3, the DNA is TGTGCCAGCAGTTATCAGAGTATGAACACTGAAGCTTTCTTT.

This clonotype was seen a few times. The CDR3 loop reads CSASRDGSSYNEQFF. The CDR3 nucleotides read TGCAGTGCCAGCCGTGACGGAAGCTCCTACAATGAGCAGTTCTTC. This rearrangement joins TRBV20-1 to TRBJ2-1; D remains unclear. Germline CDR1 reads DFQATT; CDR2 reads SNEGSKA (reference sequence). Trimming pared 6 bases from V and 0 bases from J, leaving 15 bases between. The CDR3 is made up of 15 amino acids.

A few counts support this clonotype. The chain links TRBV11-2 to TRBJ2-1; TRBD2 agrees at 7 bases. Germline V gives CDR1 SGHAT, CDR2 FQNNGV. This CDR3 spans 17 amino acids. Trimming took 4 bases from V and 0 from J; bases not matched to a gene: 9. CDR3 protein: CASSSGGRSSSYNEQFF. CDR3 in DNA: TGTGCCAGCAGCTCGGGGGGACGGTCGAGCTCCTACAATGAGCAGTTCTTC.

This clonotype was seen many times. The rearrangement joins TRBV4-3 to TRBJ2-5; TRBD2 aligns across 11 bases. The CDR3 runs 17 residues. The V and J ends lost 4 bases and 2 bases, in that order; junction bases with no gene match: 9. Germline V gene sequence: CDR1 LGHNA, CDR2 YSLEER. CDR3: CASSPWVLAGGQETQYF. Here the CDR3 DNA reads TGCGCCAGCAGCCCCTGGGTGTTAGCGGGAGGGCAAGAGACCCAGTACTTC.

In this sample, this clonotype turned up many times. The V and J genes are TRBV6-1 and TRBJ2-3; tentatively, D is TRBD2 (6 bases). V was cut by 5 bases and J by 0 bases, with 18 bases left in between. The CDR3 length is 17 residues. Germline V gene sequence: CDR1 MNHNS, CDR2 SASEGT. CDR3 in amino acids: CASSTRRGGESTDTQYF. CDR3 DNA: TGTGCCAGCAGTACCCGCCGGGGCGGGGAGAGCACAGATACGCAGTATTTT.

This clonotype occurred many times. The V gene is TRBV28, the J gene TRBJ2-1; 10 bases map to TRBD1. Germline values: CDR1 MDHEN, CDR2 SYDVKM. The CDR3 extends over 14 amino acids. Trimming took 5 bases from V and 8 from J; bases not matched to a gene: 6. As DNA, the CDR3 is TGTGCCAGCAGTACGGGACAGGGGAGTGATGAGCAGTTCTTC. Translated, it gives CASSTGQGSDEQFF.

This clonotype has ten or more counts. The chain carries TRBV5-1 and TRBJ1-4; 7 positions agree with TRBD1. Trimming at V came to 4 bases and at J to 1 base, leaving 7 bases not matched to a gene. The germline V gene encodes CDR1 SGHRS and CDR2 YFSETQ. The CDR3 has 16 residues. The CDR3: CASSHDRDGTNEKLFF. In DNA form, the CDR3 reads TGCGCCAGCAGCCACGACAGGGATGGAACTAATGAAAAACTGTTTTTT.

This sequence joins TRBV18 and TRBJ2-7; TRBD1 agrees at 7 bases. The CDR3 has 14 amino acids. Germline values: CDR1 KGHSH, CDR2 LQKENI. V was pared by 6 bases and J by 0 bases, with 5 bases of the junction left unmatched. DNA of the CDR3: TGTGCCAGCTCCGGCGCAGGGGGCTCCTACGAGCAGTACTTC. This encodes CASSGAGGSYEQYF. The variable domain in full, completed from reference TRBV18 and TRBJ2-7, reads NAGVMQNPRHLVRRRGQEARLRCSPMKGHSHVYWYRQLPEEGLKFMVYLQKENIIDESGMPKERFSAEFPKEGPSILRIQQVVRGDSAAYFCASSGAGGSYEQYFGPGTRLTVT.

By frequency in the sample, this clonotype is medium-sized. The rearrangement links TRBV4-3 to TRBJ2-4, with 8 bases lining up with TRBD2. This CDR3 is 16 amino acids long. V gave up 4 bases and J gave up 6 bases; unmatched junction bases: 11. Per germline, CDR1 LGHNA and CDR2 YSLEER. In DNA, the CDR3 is TGCGCCAGCAGCCGTAAGACTAGCGCCGAGGGAAACATTCAGTACTTC. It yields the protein CASSRKTSAEGNIQYF.

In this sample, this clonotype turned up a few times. The CDR3 DNA sequence: TGTGCCAGCGCGGCCCTGGGGACGGGCTACGAGCAGTACTTC. As protein: CASAALGTGYEQYF. The J gene is TRBJ2-7, the V gene TRBV7-3, with D perhaps matching TRBD1 or TRBD2 (5 bases each). This CDR3 spans 14 amino acids. Germline V gene sequence: CDR1 SGHTA, CDR2 FQGTGA. The V end lost 8 bases, the J end lost 3 bases, and 17 bases lay between the germline ends.

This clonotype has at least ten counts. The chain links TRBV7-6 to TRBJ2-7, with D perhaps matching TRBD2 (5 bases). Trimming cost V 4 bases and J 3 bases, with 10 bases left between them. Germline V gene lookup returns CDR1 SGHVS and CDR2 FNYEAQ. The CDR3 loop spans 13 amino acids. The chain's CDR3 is CASSSGNSYEQYF. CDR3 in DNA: TGTGCCAGCAGCTCGGGGAACAGCTACGAGCAGTACTTC.

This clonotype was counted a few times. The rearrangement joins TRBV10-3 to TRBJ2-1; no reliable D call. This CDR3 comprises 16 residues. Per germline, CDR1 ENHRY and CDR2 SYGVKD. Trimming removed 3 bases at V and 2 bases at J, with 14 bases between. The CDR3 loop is CAISESSSLAYNEQFF. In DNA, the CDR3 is TGTGCCATCAGTGAATCGTCTTCCCTGGCCTACAATGAGCAGTTCTTC.

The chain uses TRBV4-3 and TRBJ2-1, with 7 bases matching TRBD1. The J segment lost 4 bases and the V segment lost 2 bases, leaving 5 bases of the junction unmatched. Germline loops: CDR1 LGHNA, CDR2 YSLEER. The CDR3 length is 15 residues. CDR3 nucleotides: TGCGCCAGCAGCCAATACCGGGACAGTTACAATGAGCAGTTCTTC. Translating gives CASSQYRDSYNEQFF.

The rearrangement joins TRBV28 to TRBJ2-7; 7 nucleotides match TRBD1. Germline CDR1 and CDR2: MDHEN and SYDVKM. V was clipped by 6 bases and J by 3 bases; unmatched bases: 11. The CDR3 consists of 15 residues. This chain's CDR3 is CASRYPRQGVYEQYF. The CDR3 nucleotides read TGTGCCAGCAGATACCCTCGACAGGGAGTCTACGAGCAGTACTTC.